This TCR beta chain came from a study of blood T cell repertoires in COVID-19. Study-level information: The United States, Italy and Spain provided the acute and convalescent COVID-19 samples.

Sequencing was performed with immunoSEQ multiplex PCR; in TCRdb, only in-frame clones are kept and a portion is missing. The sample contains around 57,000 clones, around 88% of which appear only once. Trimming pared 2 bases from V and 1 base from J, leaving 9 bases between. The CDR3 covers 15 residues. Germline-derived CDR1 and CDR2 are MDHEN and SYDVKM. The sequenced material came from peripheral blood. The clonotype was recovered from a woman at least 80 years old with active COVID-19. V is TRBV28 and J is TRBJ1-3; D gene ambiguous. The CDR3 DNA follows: TGTGCCAGCAGTTTAATATTGGCTTCTGGAAACACCATATATTTT. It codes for CASSLILASGNTIYF.